This T cell receptor (beta chain) was profiled in a study of shared clonotypes between healthy human individuals. Study-level results: Rarefaction revealed incomplete sorted-subset sequencing despite large depth.

Note on this clone: Its matching antigen is unknown.

The repertoire was sequenced with immunoSEQ multiplex PCR; TCRdb's copy has only in-frame clones and lacks some. This table holds about 680,000 clones, roughly nine tenths found once. Per germline, CDR1 SGHRS and CDR2 YFSETQ. V gave up 0 bases and J gave up 0 bases; unmatched junction bases: 2. This CDR3 has 18 amino acids. CD45RO-negative cells were positively selected for CCR7, leaving out terminally differentiated effector memory CD45RA+ cells. This clonotype was sampled from a man aged 25-45 years in good health. Material: naive CD8+ T cells sorted from blood. J is TRBJ2-1 and V is TRBV5-1, with TRBD2 matching over 14 bases. Here the CDR3 reads CASSLGTSGRSSYNEQFF. CDR3 nucleotide sequence: TGCGCCAGCAGCTTGGGGACTAGCGGGAGGAGCTCCTACAATGAGCAGTTCTTC.